The 19 T cell receptor beta chains below all came from one sample that was sequenced in a study of T-cell reconstitution after alpha-beta-depleted transplantation in children. Preparation of the TCRbeta library was carried out with unique molecular identifiers. MiXCR, run by TCRdb on the PCR reads, gives a single entry per CDR3 protein. The sample has approximately 210,000 distinct CDR3 sequences, approximately 14% seen once. The sample here was PBMCs from the stem cell graft donor, taken from the stem cell graft. The source is a human donor who donated a stem cell graft to a child with acute lymphoblastic leukemia.

This clonotype occurred a few times. This chain joins TRBV30 and TRBJ1-2; no firm D call. Trimming removed 3 bases at V and 0 bases at J, with 5 bases between. Per the germline V gene, CDR1 is GTSNPN and CDR2 is SVGIG (reference sequence). The CDR3 runs to 12 residues. The CDR3 nucleotides are TGTGCCTGGAGCTTAACTAACTATGGCTACACCTTC. Translation gives CAWSLTNYGYTF.

This clonotype was seen a few times. The gene calls are TRBV18 and TRBJ2-1, with 7 nucleotides matching TRBD2. Germline assignment: CDR1 KGHSH and CDR2 LQKENI. The length of the CDR3 is 16 residues. V was clipped by 2 bases and J by 7 bases; unmatched bases: 11. The DNA of the CDR3 is TGTGCCAGCTCACCAAGAGGCGGGATGGGAGGGAATGAGCAGTTCTTC. This sequence encodes CASSPRGGMGGNEQFF.

This clonotype has at least ten counts. The chain has TRBV19 and TRBJ1-1, with 10 bases fitting TRBD1. CDR3 length: 14 residues. Germline V gene data show CDR1 as LNHDA and CDR2 as SQIVND (reference sequence). V trimming: 7 bases; J trimming: 4 bases; junction bases outside the gene matches: 6. DNA for the CDR3: TGTGCCAGTACTTCAAGGACAGGGGGCACTGAAGCTTTCTTT. Amino acid sequence: CASTSRTGGTEAFF.

In this sample, this clonotype turned up many times. The chain carries TRBV20-1 and TRBJ2-1; D gene unclear. The CDR3 runs 13 residues. V lost 6 bases, J lost 0 bases, and 9 bases lay in between. Germline V gives CDR1 DFQATT, CDR2 SNEGSKA (reference sequence). The CDR3 sequence is CSANIVSYNEQFF. CDR3 in DNA: TGCAGTGCCAACATAGTCTCCTACAATGAGCAGTTCTTC.

This clonotype occurred many times. The rearrangement joins TRBV5-1 to TRBJ2-3; 10 bases fit TRBD2. The V segment lost 7 bases and the J segment 4 bases; nucleotides outside the gene matches: 9. The CDR3 runs to 15 residues. CDR1 SGHRS and CDR2 YFSETQ come from the germline V gene. The CDR3 DNA reads as TGCGCCAGCGTCCCGAGCGGGAGGGTCGCAGATACGCAGTATTTT. Residues: CASVPSGRVADTQYF.

This clonotype was counted ten times or more. The chain links TRBV5-1 to TRBJ2-1; possible D gene TRBD2, 6 bases. V lost 3 bases to trimming and J lost 1 base, with 11 bases between them. Germline V lookup: CDR1 SGHRS, CDR2 YFSETQ. There are 15 residues in the CDR3. The CDR3 loop is CASSSTGRSYNEQFF. CDR3 nucleotide sequence: TGCGCCAGCAGCTCTACGGGGAGGTCCTACAATGAGCAGTTCTTC.

This clonotype was found many times. This sequence joins TRBV5-1 and TRBJ2-3; D is perhaps TRBD2 (6 bases). The CDR3 has 16 residues. Germline CDR1 reads SGHRS; CDR2 reads YFSETQ. The V end was cut by 2 bases, the J end by 4 bases, with 17 bases between. Here the CDR3 reads CASSLVWRENADTQYF. CDR3 coding DNA: TGCGCCAGCAGCTTAGTCTGGAGGGAGAACGCAGATACGCAGTATTTT.

This clonotype was counted many times. This chain connects TRBV6-1 to TRBJ2-3; D ambiguous. Trimming removed 6 bases from V and 4 bases from J, with 17 bases in between. Germline CDR1 is MNHNS and CDR2 is SASEGT. This CDR3 spans 15 amino acids. CDR3 protein: CASSDGPAGADTQYF. The CDR3 coding sequence is TGTGCCAGCAGCGATGGCCCGGCAGGCGCAGATACGCAGTATTTT.

The chain links TRBV29-1 to TRBJ1-1; no definite D call. Trimming removed 4 bases from V and 3 bases from J, with 21 bases in between. The CDR3 contains 16 residues. The germline CDR1 and CDR2 sequences are SQVTM and ANQGSEA. CDR3 DNA sequence: TGCAGCGTTGCGCGTTGGCCCTCGATGGGAGACACTGAAGCTTTCTTT. Translation gives CSVARWPSMGDTEAFF.

Ten or more counts support this clonotype. The chain recombines TRBV12-3 or TRBV12-4 with TRBJ2-7; the D is unclear. Between the trimmed V and J ends, which lost 3 bases and 6 bases, there was a span of 6 bases. The CDR3 is 11 amino acids. In DNA form, the CDR3 reads TGTGCCAGCAGTTTTTCTTCCGAGCAGTACTTC. Protein sequence: CASSFSSEQYF.

This clonotype was found a few times. The chain has TRBV20-1 and TRBJ2-1; 12 nucleotides agree with TRBD2. The length of the CDR3 is 18 residues. J lost 4 bases, V lost 3 bases, and 13 bases had no gene match. Germline CDR1 DFQATT, CDR2 SNEGSKA (reference sequence). CDR3 bases: TGCAGTGCTAGCCTACTAAGGGGGGGGACTAGCGGGTACAATGAGCAGTTCTTC. Its translation: CSASLLRGGTSGYNEQFF.

The sample holds many counts of this clonotype. The V call is TRBV6-6, the J call TRBJ1-5; 9 bases align to TRBD1. There are 12 residues in the CDR3. Trimming removed 8 bases from V and 8 bases from J; junction bases left unmatched: 4. Germline V gene data show CDR1 as MNHNY and CDR2 as SVGAGI (reference sequence). The chain's CDR3 is CASEGQGKPQHF. DNA for the CDR3: TGTGCCAGCGAGGGACAGGGAAAGCCCCAGCATTTT.

The rearrangement uses TRBV20-1 and TRBJ2-1, with TRBD2 identical over 7 bases. V was clipped by 0 bases and J by 8 bases; unmatched bases: 10. Germline CDR1 is DFQATT and CDR2 is SNEGSKA (reference sequence). CDR3 size: 15 residues. This chain's CDR3 is CSARETSTSSYEQFF. The CDR3 DNA sequence: TGCAGTGCTAGAGAGACTAGCACCTCGAGTTATGAGCAGTTCTTC.

This clonotype occurred many times. V is TRBV10-2 and J is TRBJ2-7; 8 bases agree with TRBD1. Unmatched junction bases numbered 6, after V lost 4 bases and J lost 7 bases. The CDR3 extends over 13 amino acids. The V gene's germline CDR1 is WSHSY and CDR2 SAAADI. For the CDR3, the DNA is TGCGCCAGCAGTGGTCAGGGGGCGGGAGAGCAGTACTTC. The encoded protein is CASSGQGAGEQYF.

This clonotype has at least ten counts. This chain connects TRBV6-5 to TRBJ1-1; D is perhaps TRBD1 (5 bases). V lost 0 bases and J 2 bases, leaving 13 bases between the germline ends. Looked up from germline, CDR1 is MNHEY and CDR2 is SVGAGI. There are 16 residues in the CDR3. The CDR3 sequence is CASSYSQGTPNTEAFF. DNA of the CDR3: TGTGCCAGCAGTTACTCCCAGGGAACTCCTAACACTGAAGCTTTCTTT.

There are a few counts of this clonotype. For the CDR3, the DNA is TGTGCCAGCAGCTTGGGTCAGACAGATGGCTACACCTTC. Protein product: CASSLGQTDGYTF. The V gene is TRBV5-6, the J gene TRBJ1-2; a weak D match, TRBD1 (5 bases). CDR3 length: 13 amino acids. In germline, CDR1 is SGHDT, CDR2 YYEEEE. Trimming removed 0 bases at V and 6 bases at J, with 9 bases between.

This clonotype was found many times. The chain is built from TRBV27 and TRBJ2-7; 9 nucleotides align to TRBD2. V shed 7 bases and J 3 bases; nucleotides not matched to a gene: 4. The CDR3 runs to 13 residues. In germline, CDR1 is MNHEY, CDR2 SMNVEV (reference sequence). CDR3 amino acids: CASKAGGHYEQYF. CDR3 DNA sequence: TGTGCCAGCAAAGCGGGAGGTCACTACGAGCAGTACTTC.

This clonotype was observed at least ten times. CDR3 sequence: CSARDWGDQETQYF. The CDR3 DNA reads as TGCAGTGCTAGAGATTGGGGGGACCAAGAGACCCAGTACTTC. This sequence joins TRBV20-1 and TRBJ2-5; tentative D call: TRBD2 (6 bases). The CDR3 extends over 14 amino acids. The germline CDR1 and CDR2 sequences are DFQATT and SNEGSKA (reference sequence). The V end was cut by 0 bases, the J end by 0 bases, with 8 bases between.

Many counts were recorded for this clonotype. The chain couples TRBV5-1 to TRBJ2-1, with TRBD2 matching over 9 bases. Losses at the gene ends were 5 bases for V and 3 bases for J; bases not matched to a gene: 6. The CDR3 is made up of 15 amino acids. The germline V gene encodes CDR1 SGHRS and CDR2 YFSETQ. CDR3 in amino acids: CASSISTSGYNEQFF. The DNA of the CDR3 is TGCGCCAGCAGTATCTCGACTAGCGGCTACAATGAGCAGTTCTTC.